This TCR beta chain was sequenced during a study of CD8 T cells in ankylosing spondylitis. Study-wide results and caveats: Past studies reported some motif variants in reactive arthritis synovial fluid and blood. Disease-linked clones bore a CD8+ phenotype and were relatively rare in peripheral blood. Among TCR beta sequences, a motif of several highly homologous variants appeared characteristic of ankylosing spondylitis blood.

The authors made TCR beta libraries by quantitative 5'-RACE with molecular barcodes. From the 5' RACE reads, TCRdb called clonotypes with MiXCR, one entry per CDR3 protein. The sample gives some 700,000 distinct CDR3 sequences, over 15% of which show up once; over 15% is in the top ten. This clonotype was seen ten or more times. Its antigen is undetermined. The receptor's source is a male donor with ankylosing spondylitis. Sequencing used blood, either unsorted or a sorted T cell fraction (not recorded which).

The CDR3 bases are TGTGCCAGCAGTTTGGCCGGTCCGGTATTGAATCAGCCCCAGCATTTT. Protein product: CASSLAGPVLNQPQHF. The rearrangement uses TRBV27 and TRBJ1-5; D is unclear. Germline V gene data show CDR1 as MNHEY and CDR2 as SMNVEV (reference sequence). The CDR3 totals 16 residues. V was clipped by 3 bases and J by 4 bases, with 16 bases between them.